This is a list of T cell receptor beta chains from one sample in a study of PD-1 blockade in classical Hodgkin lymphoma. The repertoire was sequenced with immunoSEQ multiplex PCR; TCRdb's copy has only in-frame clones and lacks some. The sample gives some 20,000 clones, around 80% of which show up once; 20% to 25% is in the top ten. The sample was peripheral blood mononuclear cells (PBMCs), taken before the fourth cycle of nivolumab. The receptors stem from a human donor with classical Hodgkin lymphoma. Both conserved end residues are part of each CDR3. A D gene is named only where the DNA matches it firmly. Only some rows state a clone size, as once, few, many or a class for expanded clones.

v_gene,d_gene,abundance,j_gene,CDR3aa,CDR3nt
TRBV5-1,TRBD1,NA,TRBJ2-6,CASSTGTAGANVLTF,TGCGCCAGCAGCACTGGGACAGCTGGGGCCAACGTCCTGACTTTC
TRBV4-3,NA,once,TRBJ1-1,CASSQDVWGAGTEAFF,TGCGCCAGCAGCCAAGACGTTTGGGGGGCGGGCACTGAAGCTTTCTTT
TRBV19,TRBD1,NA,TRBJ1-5,CASGTGGNQPQHF,TGTGCCAGCGGGACAGGGGGCAATCAGCCCCAGCATTTT
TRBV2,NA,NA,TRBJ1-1,CASSERNTEAFF,TGTGCCAGCAGTGAGAGGAACACTGAAGCTTTCTTT
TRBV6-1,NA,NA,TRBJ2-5,CASSLQAQVGAQYF,TGTGCCAGCAGTCTCCAGGCGCAGGTCGGTGCCCAGTACTTC
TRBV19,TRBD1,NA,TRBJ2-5,CASSKGDRGGETQYF,TGTGCCAGTAGTAAAGGGGACAGGGGAGGTGAGACCCAGTACTTC
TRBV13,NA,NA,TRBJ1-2,CASSVGHDYGYTF,TGTGCCAGCAGCGTCGGTCATGACTATGGCTACACCTTC
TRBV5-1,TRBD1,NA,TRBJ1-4,CASSQIFSRGEKLFF,TGCGCCAGCAGCCAGATATTTTCCAGGGGGGAAAAACTGTTTTTT
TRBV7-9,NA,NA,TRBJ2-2,CASRSEGPFPGELFF,TGTGCCAGCAGATCCGAAGGGCCATTCCCCGGGGAGCTGTTTTTT
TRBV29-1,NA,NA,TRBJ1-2,CSVVEVEGRVNGYTF,TGCAGCGTTGTTGAAGTCGAGGGCAGGGTGAATGGCTACACCTTC
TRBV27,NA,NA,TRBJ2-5,CASRTEPQETQYF,TGTGCCAGCAGGACAGAACCCCAAGAGACCCAGTACTTC
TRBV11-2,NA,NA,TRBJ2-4,CASSLSLGRSLNIQYF,TGTGCCAGCAGCTTATCGCTAGGACGGAGTTTAAACATTCAGTACTTC
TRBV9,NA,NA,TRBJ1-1,CASSAGQLNTEAFF,TGTGCCAGCAGCGCAGGGCAGTTGAACACTGAAGCTTTCTTT
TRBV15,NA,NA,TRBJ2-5,CATSSGERRIQETQYF,TGTGCCACCAGCTCCGGAGAGAGAAGGATCCAAGAGACCCAGTACTTC
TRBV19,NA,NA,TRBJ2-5,CASSSTQTPRETQYF,TGTGCCAGTAGTTCTACCCAGACACCTAGGGAGACCCAGTACTTC
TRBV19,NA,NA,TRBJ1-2,CASSATGFGYTF,TGTGCCAGTAGTGCCACAGGGTTTGGCTACACCTTC
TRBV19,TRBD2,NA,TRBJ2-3,CASSTPPGTSGSTDTQYF,TGTGCCAGTAGTACCCCCCCCGGGACTAGCGGTAGCACAGATACGCAGTATTTT
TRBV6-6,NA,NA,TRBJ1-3,CASSTGFAAPGNTIYF,TGTGCCAGCAGTACGGGCTTTGCAGCACCTGGAAACACCATATATTTT
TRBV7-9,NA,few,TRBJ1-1,CASSSRTEANTEAFF,TGTGCCAGCAGCTCTAGGACAGAGGCAAACACTGAAGCTTTCTTT
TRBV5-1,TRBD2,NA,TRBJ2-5,CASSFDSGGGWQTQYF,TGCGCCAGCAGCTTCGATTCCGGGGGGGGCTGGCAGACCCAGTACTTC
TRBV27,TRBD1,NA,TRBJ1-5,CASSSWRGHGNQPQHF,TGTGCCAGCAGTTCCTGGAGGGGGCACGGCAATCAGCCCCAGCATTTT
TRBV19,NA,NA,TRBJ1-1,CASSITGGMNTEAFF,TGTGCCAGTAGTATAACTGGGGGGATGAACACTGAAGCTTTCTTT
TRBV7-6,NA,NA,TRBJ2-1,CASSRVTGRHGEQFF,TGTGCCAGCAGCCGAGTCACGGGAAGACATGGGGAGCAGTTCTTC
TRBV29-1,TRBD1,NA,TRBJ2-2,CSVGTGRGELFF,TGCAGCGTGGGGACAGGGCGCGGGGAGCTGTTTTTT
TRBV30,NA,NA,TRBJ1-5,CAWSLPLPGWNQPQHF,TGTGCCTGGAGCCTCCCCCTTCCAGGGTGGAATCAGCCCCAGCATTTT
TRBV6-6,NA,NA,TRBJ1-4,CASSYPIYEKLFF,TGTGCCAGCAGTTACCCGATCTATGAAAAACTGTTTTTT
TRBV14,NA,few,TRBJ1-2,CASSLSGTLYGYTF,TGTGCCAGCAGCCTGTCCGGGACACTCTATGGCTACACCTTC
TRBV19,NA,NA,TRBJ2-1,CASSTGGYEQFF,TGTGCCAGTAGTACCGGAGGGTATGAGCAGTTCTTC
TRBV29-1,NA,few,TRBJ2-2,CSVERPGENTGELFF,TGCAGCGTTGAGCGACCAGGCGAGAACACCGGGGAGCTGTTTTTT
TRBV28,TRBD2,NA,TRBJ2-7,CASSLIAGAWREQYF,TGTGCCAGCAGTTTAATAGCGGGAGCTTGGCGCGAGCAGTACTTC
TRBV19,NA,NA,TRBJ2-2,CASSIVTTNTGELFF,TGTGCCAGTAGTATTGTGACGACGAACACCGGGGAGCTGTTTTTT
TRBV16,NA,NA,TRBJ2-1,CASSQSGENEQFF,TGTGCCAGCAGCCAATCAGGCGAGAATGAGCAGTTCTTC
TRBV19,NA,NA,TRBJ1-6,CASSILLAGSPLHF,TGTGCCAGTAGTATATTACTCGCAGGTTCACCCCTCCACTTT
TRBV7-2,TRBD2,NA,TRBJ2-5,CASSSTGTSYQETQYF,TGTGCCAGCAGCTCGACCGGGACTAGTTACCAAGAGACCCAGTACTTC
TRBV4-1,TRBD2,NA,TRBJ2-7,CASSQEEREPYEQYF,TGCGCCAGCAGCCAAGAGGAGCGGGAACCCTACGAGCAGTACTTC
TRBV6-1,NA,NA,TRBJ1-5,CASGLYSNQPQHF,TGTGCCAGCGGCCTTTATAGCAATCAGCCCCAGCATTTT
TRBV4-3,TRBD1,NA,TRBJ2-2,CASSQDSGTGIGELFF,TGCGCCAGCAGCCAAGATTCAGGGACAGGGATCGGGGAGCTGTTTTTT
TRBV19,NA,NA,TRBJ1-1,CASSTQGDTEAFF,TGTGCCAGTAGTACACAGGGTGACACTGAAGCTTTCTTT
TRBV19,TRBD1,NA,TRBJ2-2,CASSIPPRGTGNTGELFF,TGTGCCAGTAGTATCCCACCCCGAGGGACAGGGAACACCGGGGAGCTGTTTTTT
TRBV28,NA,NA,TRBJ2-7,CASSPRRGGSYEQYF,TGTGCCAGCAGTCCACGGAGAGGGGGCTCCTACGAGCAGTACTTC
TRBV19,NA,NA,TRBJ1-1,CASSIRGGGNTEAFF,TGTGCCAGTAGTATCAGAGGGGGAGGCAACACTGAAGCTTTCTTT
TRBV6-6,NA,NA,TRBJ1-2,CASSHRDDYGYTF,TGTGCCAGCAGTCACAGGGATGACTATGGCTACACCTTC
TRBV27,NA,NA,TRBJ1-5,CASSLGVFMPQHF,TGTGCCAGCAGTTTAGGAGTGTTTATGCCCCAGCATTTT
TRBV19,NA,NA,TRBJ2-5,CATKQGPGTQYF,TGTGCCACCAAGCAGGGCCCAGGGACCCAGTACTTC
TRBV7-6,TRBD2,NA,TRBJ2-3,CASSLASGLAGGGDTQYF,TGTGCCAGCAGCTTAGCTTCGGGACTAGCGGGAGGAGGAGATACGCAGTATTTT
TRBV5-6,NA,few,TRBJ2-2,CASSLFGETVSGELFF,TGTGCCAGCAGCTTGTTCGGGGAGACCGTCTCCGGGGAGCTGTTTTTT
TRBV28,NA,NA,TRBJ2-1,CASSLTGGRYNEQFF,TGTGCCAGCAGTTTAACAGGAGGGCGGTACAATGAGCAGTTCTTC
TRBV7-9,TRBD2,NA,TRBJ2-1,CASSFEPQSGRRNEQFF,TGTGCCAGCAGCTTCGAACCGCAAAGCGGGAGGCGAAATGAGCAGTTCTTC